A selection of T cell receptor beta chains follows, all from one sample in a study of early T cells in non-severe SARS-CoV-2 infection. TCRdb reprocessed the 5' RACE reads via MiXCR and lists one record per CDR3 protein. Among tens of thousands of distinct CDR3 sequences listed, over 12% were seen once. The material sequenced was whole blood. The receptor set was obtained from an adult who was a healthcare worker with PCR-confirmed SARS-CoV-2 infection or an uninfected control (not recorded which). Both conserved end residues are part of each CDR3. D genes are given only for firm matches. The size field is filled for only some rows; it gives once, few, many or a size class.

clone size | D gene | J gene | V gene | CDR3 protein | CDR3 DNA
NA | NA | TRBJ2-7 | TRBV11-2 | CASSRQETGLRYEQYF | TGTGCCAGCAGCAGACAGGAGACCGGGCTCCGTTACGAGCAGTACTTC
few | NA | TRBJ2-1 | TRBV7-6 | CASSLEISGYNEQFF | TGTGCCAGCAGCTTAGAGATTAGCGGATACAATGAGCAGTTCTTC
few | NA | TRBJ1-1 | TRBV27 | CASSFQVNTEAFF | TGTGCCAGCAGTTTTCAGGTGAACACTGAAGCTTTCTTT
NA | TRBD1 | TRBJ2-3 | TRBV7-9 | CASSLDRASTDTQYF | TGTGCCAGCAGCTTGGACAGGGCCAGCACAGATACGCAGTATTTT
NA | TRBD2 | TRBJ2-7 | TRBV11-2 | CASSPRTSGFTTYEQYF | TGTGCCAGCAGCCCCAGGACTAGCGGTTTTACCACCTACGAGCAGTACTTC
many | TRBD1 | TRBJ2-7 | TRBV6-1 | CASTSGQVTQYEQYF | TGTGCCAGCACTTCGGGACAGGTGACGCAGTACGAGCAGTACTTC
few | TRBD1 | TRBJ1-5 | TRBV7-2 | CASRPPGGLNQPQHF | TGTGCCAGCAGGCCTCCAGGGGGCCTCAATCAGCCCCAGCATTTT
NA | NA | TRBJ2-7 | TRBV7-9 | CASSLDGLYYEQYF | TGTGCCAGCAGCTTGGACGGACTCTACTACGAGCAGTACTTC
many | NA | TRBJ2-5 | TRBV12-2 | CASRLGLPRIKTQYF | TGTGCAAGTCGCTTAGGCTTGCCGAGAATAAAGACCCAGTACTTC
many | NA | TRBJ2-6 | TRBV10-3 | CASGPGVRVAGANVLTF | TGTGCCTCCGGCCCGGGGGTCAGAGTGGCTGGGGCCAACGTCCTGACTTTC
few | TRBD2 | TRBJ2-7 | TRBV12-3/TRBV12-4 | CASSLTGGGSYEQYF | TGTGCCAGCAGTTTAACTGGCGGGGGGTCCTACGAGCAGTACTTC
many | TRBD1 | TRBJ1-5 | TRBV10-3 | CAISAGGDRNQPQHF | TGTGCCATCAGTGCGGGTGGGGACAGAAATCAGCCCCAGCATTTT
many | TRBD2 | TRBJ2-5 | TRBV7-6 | CASSSWGGQQETQYF | TGTGCCAGCAGCTCCTGGGGGGGTCAGCAAGAGACCCAGTACTTC
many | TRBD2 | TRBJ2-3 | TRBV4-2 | CASSQDSGRGTDTQYF | TGTGCCAGCAGCCAAGATAGCGGGAGGGGGACAGATACGCAGTATTTT
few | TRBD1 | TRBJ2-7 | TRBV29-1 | CSVGGQGIWEQYF | TGCAGCGTTGGGGGACAGGGTATTTGGGAGCAGTACTTC
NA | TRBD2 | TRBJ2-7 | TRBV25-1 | CASSDAGATYEQYF | TGTGCCAGCAGTGACGCGGGAGCGACCTACGAGCAGTACTTC
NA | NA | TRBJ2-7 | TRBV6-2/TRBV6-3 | CASSYSSNSAYEQYF | TGTGCCAGCAGTTACTCTAGTAATTCCGCCTACGAGCAGTACTTC
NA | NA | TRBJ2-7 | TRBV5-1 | CASSLGAQGISEQYF | TGCGCCAGCAGCTTGGGGGCCCAGGGAATTAGCGAGCAGTACTTC